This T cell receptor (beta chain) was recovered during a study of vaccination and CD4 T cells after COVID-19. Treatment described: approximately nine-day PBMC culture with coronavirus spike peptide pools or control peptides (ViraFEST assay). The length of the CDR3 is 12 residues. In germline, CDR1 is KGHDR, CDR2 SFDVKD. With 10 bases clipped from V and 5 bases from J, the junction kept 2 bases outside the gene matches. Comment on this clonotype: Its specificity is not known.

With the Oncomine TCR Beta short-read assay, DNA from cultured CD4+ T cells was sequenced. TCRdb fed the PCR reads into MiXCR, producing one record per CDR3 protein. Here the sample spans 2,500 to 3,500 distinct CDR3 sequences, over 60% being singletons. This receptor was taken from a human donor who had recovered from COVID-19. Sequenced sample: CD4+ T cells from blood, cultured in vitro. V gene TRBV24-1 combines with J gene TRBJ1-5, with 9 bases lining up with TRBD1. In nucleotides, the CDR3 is TGTGCCACTAGGACAGGGGATCAGCCCCAGCATTTT. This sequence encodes CATRTGDQPQHF.